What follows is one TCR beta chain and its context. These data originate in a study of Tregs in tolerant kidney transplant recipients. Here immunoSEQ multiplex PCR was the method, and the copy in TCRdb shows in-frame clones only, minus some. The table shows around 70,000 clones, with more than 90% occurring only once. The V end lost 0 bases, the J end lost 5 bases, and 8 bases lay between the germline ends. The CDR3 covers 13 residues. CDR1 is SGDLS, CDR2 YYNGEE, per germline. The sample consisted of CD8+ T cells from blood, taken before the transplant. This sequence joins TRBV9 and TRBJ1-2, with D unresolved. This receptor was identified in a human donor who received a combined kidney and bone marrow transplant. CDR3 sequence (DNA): TGTGCCAGCAGCGTAGATACAGATTATGGCTACACCTTC. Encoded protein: CASSVDTDYGYTF.